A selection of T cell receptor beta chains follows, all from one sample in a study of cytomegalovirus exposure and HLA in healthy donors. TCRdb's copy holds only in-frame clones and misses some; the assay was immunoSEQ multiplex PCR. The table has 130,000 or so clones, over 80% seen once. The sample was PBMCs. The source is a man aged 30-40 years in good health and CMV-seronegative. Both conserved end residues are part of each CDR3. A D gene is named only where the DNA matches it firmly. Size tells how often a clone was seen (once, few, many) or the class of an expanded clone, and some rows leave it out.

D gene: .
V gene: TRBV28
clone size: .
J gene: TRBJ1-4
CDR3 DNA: TGTGCCAGCAGTTTAGGGGGGAAGTGGGCTGAAAAACTGTTTTTT
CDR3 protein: CASSLGGKWAEKLFF

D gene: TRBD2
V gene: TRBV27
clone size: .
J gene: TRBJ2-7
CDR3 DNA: TGTGCCAGCAGCCAACAGAGGGGAGGGGATTACGAGCAGTACTTC
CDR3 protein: CASSQQRGGDYEQYF

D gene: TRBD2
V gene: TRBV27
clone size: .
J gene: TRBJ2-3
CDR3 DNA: TGTGCCAGCAGTCCGTGGACTAGCGGGGATACGCAGTATTTT
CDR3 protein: CASSPWTSGDTQYF

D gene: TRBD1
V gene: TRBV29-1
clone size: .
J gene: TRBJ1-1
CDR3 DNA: TGCAGCGTCGATCGACAGGGGATATTGTCTGAAGCTTTCTTT
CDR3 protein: CSVDRQGILSEAFF

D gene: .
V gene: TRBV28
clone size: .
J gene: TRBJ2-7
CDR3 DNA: TGTGCCAGCAGTTCGACAGCCCAGGGGGAGCAGTACTTC
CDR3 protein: CASSSTAQGEQYF

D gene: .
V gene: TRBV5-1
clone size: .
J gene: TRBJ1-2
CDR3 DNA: TGCGCCAGCAGCTCTCCCGGGGTCTATGGCTACACCTTC
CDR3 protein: CASSSPGVYGYTF

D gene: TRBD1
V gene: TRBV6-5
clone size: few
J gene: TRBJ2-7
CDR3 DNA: TGTGCCAGCACTTTAATCCGGGACAGGGGTTCCGAGCAGTACTTC
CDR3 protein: CASTLIRDRGSEQYF

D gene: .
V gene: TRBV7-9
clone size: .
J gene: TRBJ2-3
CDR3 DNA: TGTGCCAGCAGCCGATTGGGGACTAGCACAGATACGCAGTATTTT
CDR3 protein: CASSRLGTSTDTQYF

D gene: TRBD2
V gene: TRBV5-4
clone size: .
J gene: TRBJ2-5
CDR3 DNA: TGTGCCAGCAGCTTGCAGCGGGGGCTACAAGAGACCCAGTACTTC
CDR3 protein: CASSLQRGLQETQYF

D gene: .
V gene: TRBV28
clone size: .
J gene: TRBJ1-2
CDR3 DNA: TGTGCCAGCAGCGGCGGGGGTCCCGTAGGCCATGGCTACACCTTC
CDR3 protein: CASSGGGPVGHGYTF

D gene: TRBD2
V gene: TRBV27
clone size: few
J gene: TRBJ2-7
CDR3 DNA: TGTGCCAGCAGTTCCTCCGAGGGCGGGGGGCTTCCCTACGAGCAGTACTTC
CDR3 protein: CASSSSEGGGLPYEQYF